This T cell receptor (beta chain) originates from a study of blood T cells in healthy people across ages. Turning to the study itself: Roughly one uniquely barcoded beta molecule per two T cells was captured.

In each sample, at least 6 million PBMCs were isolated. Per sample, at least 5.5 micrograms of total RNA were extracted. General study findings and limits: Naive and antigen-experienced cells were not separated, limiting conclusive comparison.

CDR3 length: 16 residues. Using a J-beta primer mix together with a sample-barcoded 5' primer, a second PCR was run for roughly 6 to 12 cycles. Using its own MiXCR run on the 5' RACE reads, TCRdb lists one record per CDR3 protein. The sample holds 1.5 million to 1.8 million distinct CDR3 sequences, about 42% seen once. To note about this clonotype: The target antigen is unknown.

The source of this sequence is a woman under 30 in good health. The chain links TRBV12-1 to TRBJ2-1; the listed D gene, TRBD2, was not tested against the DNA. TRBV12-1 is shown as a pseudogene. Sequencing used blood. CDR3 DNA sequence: TGTGCCAGCAGCTCTTGGACTAGCGGGAGTTTTACTGAGCAGTTCTTC. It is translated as CASSSWTSGSFTEQFF.